This T cell receptor (beta chain) was documented in a study of radiation and T cells in renal cell carcinoma. Treatment described: treatment-naive control, cytoreductive nephrectomy. The length of the CDR3 is 15 residues. The germline V gene encodes CDR1 SGHRS and CDR2 YFSETQ. V gave up 1 base and J gave up 1 base; unmatched junction bases: 0. Clones were sequenced by immunoSEQ multiplex PCR, and TCRdb holds only the in-frame ones, with some missing. The data contain 19,000 or so clones, roughly three fifths of them seen just once; the ten biggest clones take up 33%. The sequence was obtained from a man aged 50-60 years with renal cell carcinoma. The sequences come from tumor tissue, collected from a patient whose treatment was nephrectomy without radiotherapy. The rearrangement uses TRBV5-1 and TRBJ2-2, with TRBD2 matching over 8 bases. The CDR3 spells CASSLTSGNTGELFF. Written as DNA, the CDR3 is TGCGCCAGCAGCTTGACTAGCGGGAACACCGGGGAGCTGTTTTTT.